This record covers a single T cell receptor beta chain. In its sample, this clonotype was seen a few times. Its cognate antigen has yet to be identified. Per-base qualities were not stored, and no clone one base away is much larger. This record belongs to a study of T cells in Graves' hyperthyroidism and ophthalmopathy (dated by TCRdb to between 2017 and 2020). In terms of the full investigation: Peripheral blood was collected at initial diagnosis, before any treatment. The paper reports TCR Vbeta CDR3 sequencing of 130 to 150 peripheral blood samples: fewer than 50 ophthalmopathy, roughly 74 hyperthyroidism and about 17 progressor patients. Whether ophthalmopathy could be predicted prospectively was tested in an independent validation cohort made up of roughly 20 hyperthyroidism patients plus 17 patients who later progressed to ophthalmopathy. Following sampling, methimazole starting at 30 mg daily was given to hyperthyroidism patients, and high-dose intravenous methylprednisolone was given to ophthalmopathy patients. To identify distinguishing TCR V-J signatures, a discovery cohort of about 95 patients was used, comprising 43 with Graves' ophthalmopathy and around 60 with stable Graves' hyperthyroidism. In over five Graves' hyperthyroidism patients, the study also compared T-cell repertoires from thyroid tissue with T-cell repertoires from blood. For training and testing, the approximately 92 patients in the discovery cohort were randomly divided in a 7:3 ratio. General conclusions and limits of the study: A model built on a 13 V-J signature distinguished ophthalmopathy from stable hyperthyroidism, reaching over 85% sensitivity and around 81% specificity in cross-validation and 80%/75% in testing. Blood samples also contained most of the expanded thyroid clonotypes (frequency above 0.001), which suggests that blood repertoires may reflect thyroid immune responses. In validation, the model predicted progression to ophthalmopathy a median of around six months before onset, with 70% to 71% sensitivity and about 72% specificity. No statistical method was used to fix the sample size in advance, and group allocation was not hidden from the investigators.

A patient counted as having stable Graves' hyperthyroidism if no progression to ophthalmopathy occurred over 18 months of follow-up. Hyperthyroidism patients were newly diagnosed, with disease duration under 2 months, and aged 18 to 65 years. The study excluded patients with uncontrolled infections, other autoimmune diseases, pregnancy or lactation. Diagnoses were established on the basis of clinical symptoms, serum thyroxine and TRAb, thyroid ultrasound, and orbital computed tomography. Ficoll-Paque density gradient centrifugation was used to isolate PBMCs from about 9.4 ml of fresh peripheral blood. Total RNA was extracted using Trizol reagent, and RNA quality was assessed on an Agilent 2100 Bioanalyzer. Amplification of TCR beta CDR3 regions was carried out from RNA transcripts. The TCR CDR3 was subjected to a first round of RT-PCR using the HTBI primer set and the Qiagen OneStep RT-PCR kit. The libraries were constructed in a second round of multiplex PCR and then size-selected and purified. The libraries were sequenced on an Illumina HiSeq2000 using paired-end 100 bp reads. In the paper's pipeline: SOAPnuke was used to process the raw data, with reads discarded if the reads contained adapters or uncalled bases, had a mean Phred below 15, or lacked an exact constant-primer or identifier match. COPE v1.2.5 was used to merge the high-quality paired reads, and each unique nucleotide sequence was defined as a clonotype. MiTCR v1.1 was used to align clonotypes to the IMGT TRBV, TRBD and TRBJ reference segments. The analysis included only V-J combinations with a frequency above 0.0001, which together covered more than 98% of the repertoires. The TCS score was defined as the ratio of F50 (clonal expansion) to E x V (chaos), calculated using BLOSUM62-based TCRdist between CDR3 peptides within each V-J. Welch's t-statistics and random forest reduced fewer than 600 V-J features to roughly 13, which were used in a naive Bayes classifier (R e1071). TCRdb reanalyzed the raw reads on its own, using fastp at Q25 for trimming and MiXCR for clone calling, and kept in-frame beta chains. Identical CDR3 proteins give one entry, which carries the most common genes and DNA. These V and J calls originate from TCRdb's pipeline instead of the authors' own analysis. Within this sample are hundreds of thousands of distinct CDR3 sequences, with about 15% of them counted one time only. Of the sample, about 9.4% is held by the ten largest clones.

V is cut by 2 bases and J by 2 bases, and the space between the germline ends is 19 bases. The germline V gene (reference sequence) provides CDR1 MNHEY and CDR2 SMNVEV. Reading from cysteine to phenylalanine, the CDR3 counts 17 amino acids. CDR3 DNA is the only sequence kept; it has 51 bases, read in frame from the first base. The sample was blood. The chain is made from TRBV27 and TRBJ2-7; TRBD2 is possibly the D segment (5 matching bases). The receptor's source is a woman under 30 with Graves' hyperthyroidism. The CDR3 protein sequence reads: CASSLVQRPSRPYEQYF. In nucleotides, the sequence is TGTGCCAGCAGTTTAGTTCAGCGGCCAAGCAGACCCTACGAGCAGTACTTC.